This TCR beta chain is from a study of T-cell memory formation after mild COVID-19. Study-wide results and caveats: For second-wave clones that peaked at day 37, SARS-CoV-2 specificity went unverified. The study found contracting CD4+ clones mainly in CM and EM and contracting CD8+ clones in EMRA. Clones that shrank (day 15 to 85) were balanced CD4/CD8, whereas later expanders leaned CD4+.

A remark on this clonotype: Its specificity is not known.

The TCR alpha and TCR beta cDNA libraries, bearing sample barcodes and UMIs, were generated by 5'RACE using constant-segment primers. TCRdb reprocessed the 5' RACE reads with MiXCR, giving one entry per CDR3 protein. Of roughly 180,000 distinct CDR3 sequences listed, 11% are singletons. Per the germline V gene, CDR1 is MNHEY and CDR2 is SVGAGI. Trimming left V 7 bases short and J 4 bases short, with 16 bases between. The CDR3 contains 14 residues. The V gene is TRBV6-5, the J gene TRBJ1-2; D may be TRBD1 (5 bases). The clonotype originates from a man aged 18 to 29 who had mild COVID-19 (a few samples of this study predate the infection). Cell type and time point are not known. The sample comprised PBMCs or a T cell subset sorted from them (not recorded which). The DNA for the CDR3 is TGTGCCAGCACCCGACCCCAGGGTGGCTATGGCTACACCTTC. Its translation: CASTRPQGGYGYTF.